Listed here is a single TCR beta chain. The CDR3 has 14 residues. CDR1 and CDR2 from the germline V gene are KGHSY and FQNENV. With 2 bases removed from V and 9 bases from J, the gap between germline ends came to 13 bases. Repertoires were generated with immunoSEQ multiplex PCR, while TCRdb's copy carries only in-frame clones and drops some. The data show roughly 77,000 clones, over 80% seen once. The record originates from a study of OX40 agonist ivuxolimab in advanced cancers. Overall study context: One hepatocellular carcinoma and a couple of cutaneous melanoma patients partially responded.

The sequence was collected from an adult with an advanced solid tumor such as melanoma, head and neck, liver or kidney cancer. This specimen consisted of CD4+ or CD8+ T cells sorted from blood, obtained in a trial of the OX40 agonist ivuxolimab. The chain couples TRBV16 to TRBJ2-2; D is perhaps TRBD1 (6 bases). The CDR3 loop reads CASSQNQGPWELFF. In DNA, the CDR3 is TGTGCCAGCAGCCAAAACCAGGGGCCCTGGGAGCTGTTTTTT.